The clone carrying this T cell receptor beta chain was detected once. This entry belongs to a study of CD8 T cells in Susac syndrome. After extraction with the RNeasy kit, roughly 0.45 to 1 ug of the RNA was reverse transcribed using random hexamers. The CDR3 of TCR beta was amplified by immunoSEQ multiplex PCR across 54 Vbeta and 13 Jbeta. Via MiXCR, TCRdb re-called the immunoSEQ multiplex PCR reads, giving one row per CDR3 protein. This sample has some 300,000 distinct CDR3 sequences; approximately 85% occur once, and the top ten carry 0.2% to 0.25%. This CDR3 spans 13 amino acids. V shed 5 bases and J shed 4 bases, with 9 bases lying between them. Looked up from germline, CDR1 is MNHEY and CDR2 is SMNVEV (reference sequence).

The material sequenced was CD8+ T cells from PBMCs. The TCR originated in a human donor with multiple sclerosis. The rearrangement links TRBV27 to TRBJ2-1, with D unresolved. In DNA form, the CDR3 reads TGTGCCAGCAGTAGTACCAGGTACAATGAGCAGTTCTTC. Its protein product is CASSSTRYNEQFF.